A single sample is the source of the 19 T cell receptor beta chains below, sequenced in a study of blood T cell repertoires in COVID-19 (dated by TCRdb to about 2020). The method was the immunoSEQ multiplex PCR assay. TCRdb holds this immuneACCESS table with in-frame rearrangements only. Some clones are missing; in checked studies, unresolved V genes explain under half, and the rest has no known cause. Recorded for this sample are roughly 100,000 clones; around 87% of them occurred a single time. Together, the top ten hold 20% of the sample. The specimen sequenced was peripheral blood. The receptors originated from a human donor in a cohort sampled during active COVID-19.

The genes are TRBV9 and TRBJ1-1; TRBD1 agrees at 7 bases. The CDR3 is 15 amino acids. Trimming removed 5 bases from V and 3 bases from J; junction bases left unmatched: 10. CDR1 and CDR2 (germline): SGDLS, YYNGEE. The CDR3 coding sequence is TGTGCCAGCAGTCCTCAGACAGGGCGCCACACTGAAGCTTTCTTT. Translation: CASSPQTGRHTEAFF.

The chain employs TRBV19 and TRBJ2-3; TRBD2 agrees at 8 bases. CDR1 and CDR2 (germline): LNHDA, SQIVND (reference sequence). The CDR3 length is 16 residues. Unmatched junction bases numbered 10, after V lost 6 bases and J lost 2 bases. The CDR3 DNA sequence: TGTGCCAGTAGAGGAGCCGGGAGGGCCCCCACAGATACGCAGTATTTT. Its translation is CASRGAGRAPTDTQYF.

This chain uses TRBV18 with TRBJ1-6, with D tentatively TRBD1 (5 bases). The V gene's germline CDR1 is KGHSH and CDR2 LQKENI. The V end lost 3 bases, the J end lost 7 bases, and 13 bases lay between the germline ends. This CDR3 contains 15 residues. CDR3 in DNA: TGTGCCAGCTCACCGCAGGCCCCAGGGAATTCACCCCTCCACTTT. It codes for CASSPQAPGNSPLHF.

V gene TRBV5-1 combines with J gene TRBJ1-4, with 7 bases lining up with TRBD1. Germline V lookup: CDR1 SGHRS, CDR2 YFSETQ. The V gene end was trimmed by 4 bases and the J gene end by 7 bases; junction bases not matched to a gene: 10. The CDR3 is made up of 15 amino acids. The CDR3 reads CASSTDAGTAEKLFF. The CDR3 coding sequence is TGCGCCAGCAGCACGGATGCCGGGACAGCTGAAAAACTGTTTTTT.

The chain uses TRBV5-3 and TRBJ2-1; TRBD2 matches at 8 bases. TRBV5-3 is an ORF, with its function uncertain. This CDR3 contains 16 residues. V trimming: 1 base; J trimming: 4 bases; junction bases outside the gene matches: 7. This CDR3 is CARSLRGGRPYNEQFF. In nucleotides, the CDR3 is TGTGCCAGAAGCTTGCGGGGCGGGAGGCCGTACAATGAGCAGTTCTTC.

The CDR3 reads CATSRDQQPSYEQYF. For the CDR3, the DNA is TGTGCCACCAGCAGAGATCAACAACCGTCCTACGAGCAGTACTTC. V usage is TRBV15 and J usage is TRBJ2-7; D unresolved. CDR1 is LNHNV and CDR2 is YYDKDF in the germline V gene (reference sequence). The germline V and J ends were trimmed by 0 bases and 1 base, with 10 bases remaining between them. This CDR3 spans 15 amino acids.

The rearrangement links TRBV25-1 to TRBJ2-5; D gene ambiguous. Germline CDR1 is MGHDK and CDR2 is SYGVNS. Trimming shortened V by 3 bases and J by 0 bases, and 5 bases separated the two germline ends. The CDR3 has 13 amino acids. CDR3 DNA: TGTGCCAGCAGTGATTCCTACCAAGAGACCCAGTACTTC. Its translation: CASSDSYQETQYF.

The chain employs TRBV6-5 and TRBJ1-1, with 9 bases aligning to TRBD1. Germline CDR1 and CDR2: MNHEY and SVGAGI. The V gene end was trimmed by 5 bases and the J gene end by 3 bases; junction bases not matched to a gene: 4. The CDR3 runs 14 residues. CDR3 coding DNA: TGTGCCAGCAGTAGCCGGGACAGGGACACTGAAGCTTTCTTT. Translated, it gives CASSSRDRDTEAFF.

This chain uses TRBV11-2 with TRBJ1-1, with D tentatively TRBD1 (5 bases). CDR1 is SGHAT, CDR2 FQNNGV, per germline. This CDR3 spans 17 amino acids. The V gene lost 4 bases and the J gene lost 0 bases, with 18 bases spanning the gap. This chain's CDR3 is CASSSARGGDMNTEAFF. CDR3 DNA sequence: TGTGCCAGCAGCTCAGCCCGGGGGGGGGATATGAACACTGAAGCTTTCTTT.

In this sample, this clone turned up many times. The CDR3 DNA reads as TGTGCCAGCAGCGTTTCCTTTAGCCACGAGCAGTACTTC. Amino acid sequence: CASSVSFSHEQYF. The chain has TRBV9 and TRBJ2-7; the D is unclear. Germline loops: CDR1 SGDLS, CDR2 YYNGEE. The CDR3 runs to 13 residues. The ends were cut back, 2 bases at V and 5 bases at J, with 11 bases in the middle.

There are a few counts of this clone. The J gene is TRBJ2-2, the V gene TRBV3-1 (or the pseudogene TRBV3-2), with TRBD1 matching over 9 bases. CDR3 length: 14 residues. Germline CDR1 is LGHDT and CDR2 is YNNKEL (reference sequence). The ends lost 3 bases at V and 7 bases at J; junction bases unmatched: 3. The CDR3 here is CASSHTGGHGELFF. Written as DNA, the CDR3 is TGTGCCAGCAGCCATACAGGGGGCCACGGGGAGCTGTTTTTT.

The chain combines TRBV27 with TRBJ2-3; 13 bases map to TRBD2. V was pared by 6 bases and J by 6 bases, with 6 bases of the junction left unmatched. Per germline, CDR1 MNHEY and CDR2 SMNVEV (reference sequence). This CDR3 has 15 amino acids. CDR3 bases: TGTGCCAGCAGCCCAACTAGCGGGAGGGGGGATACGCAGTATTTT. Protein sequence: CASSPTSGRGDTQYF.

The chain carries TRBV9 and TRBJ2-3, with TRBD1 identical over 9 bases. CDR3 length: 15 amino acids. J was trimmed by 2 bases and V by 3 bases; bases with no gene match: 4. Germline V gene lookup returns CDR1 SGDLS and CDR2 YYNGEE. In DNA form, the CDR3 reads TGTGCCAGCAGCGAACAGGGGGCCAACACAGATACGCAGTATTTT. Protein: CASSEQGANTDTQYF.

The rearrangement uses TRBV7-3 and TRBJ2-6, with 9 bases identical to TRBD1. CDR1 and CDR2 (germline): SGHTA, FQGTGA. J was trimmed by 0 bases and V by 5 bases; bases with no gene match: 11. This CDR3 is built from 19 residues. As DNA, the CDR3 is TGTGCCAGCAGCCCGGCGACAGGGGGTTCCCTCTCTGGGGCCAACGTCCTGACTTTC. The encoded protein is CASSPATGGSLSGANVLTF.

This clone was picked up one time. The CDR3 loop is CASRSGTEYNEQFF. CDR3 bases: TGTGCCAGCAGATCCGGGACAGAGTACAATGAGCAGTTCTTC. V and J are TRBV9 and TRBJ2-1; 7 nucleotides line up with TRBD1. V was clipped by 5 bases and J by 4 bases; unmatched bases: 6. The CDR3 covers 14 residues. CDR1 is SGDLS, CDR2 YYNGEE, per germline. The whole variable domain, remainder taken from reference TRBV9 and TRBJ2-1, is DSGVTQTPKHLITATGQRVTLRCSPRSGDLSVYWYQQSLDQGLQFLIQYYNGEERAKGNILERFSAQQFPDLHSELNLSSLELGDSALYFCASRSGTEYNEQFFGPGTRLTVL.

V and J are TRBV2 and TRBJ2-3, with D possibly being TRBD2 (5 bases). The CDR3 loop spans 13 amino acids. In germline, CDR1 is SNHLY, CDR2 FYNNEI. Trimming took off 7 bases at V and 5 bases at J, with 13 bases between the two ends. Written as DNA, the CDR3 is TGTGCCAGCAAGCGGTCTGCCGTAGATACGCAGTATTTT. It yields the protein CASKRSAVDTQYF.

The V call is TRBV12-3 or TRBV12-4, the J call TRBJ2-5; D call uncertain. V gave up 6 bases and J gave up 2 bases, with 10 bases separating them. The CDR3 spans 13 residues. The CDR3 loop is CASRYQVQETQYF. CDR3 nucleotides: TGTGCCAGCAGGTACCAGGTTCAAGAGACCCAGTACTTC.

This clone was observed once. The chain combines TRBV11-2 with TRBJ2-7, with TRBD2 identical over 7 bases. There are 14 residues in the CDR3. CDR1 and CDR2 from the germline V gene are SGHAT and FQNNGV. V gave up 4 bases and J gave up 0 bases; unmatched junction bases: 3. CDR3: CASSSQRDSYEQYF. CDR3 DNA: TGTGCCAGCAGCTCCCAGCGGGACTCCTACGAGCAGTACTTC.

The CDR3 nucleotides read TGTGCCAGCACATCGGGCGCCCTGGGGCTCGAGCAGTACTTC. This translates into CASTSGALGLEQYF. J is TRBJ2-7 and V is TRBV3-1 (or the pseudogene TRBV3-2); D is perhaps TRBD1 (5 bases). Germline assignment: CDR1 LGHDT and CDR2 YNNKEL (reference sequence). This CDR3 comprises 14 residues. With 7 bases removed from V and 6 bases from J, the gap between germline ends came to 19 bases.